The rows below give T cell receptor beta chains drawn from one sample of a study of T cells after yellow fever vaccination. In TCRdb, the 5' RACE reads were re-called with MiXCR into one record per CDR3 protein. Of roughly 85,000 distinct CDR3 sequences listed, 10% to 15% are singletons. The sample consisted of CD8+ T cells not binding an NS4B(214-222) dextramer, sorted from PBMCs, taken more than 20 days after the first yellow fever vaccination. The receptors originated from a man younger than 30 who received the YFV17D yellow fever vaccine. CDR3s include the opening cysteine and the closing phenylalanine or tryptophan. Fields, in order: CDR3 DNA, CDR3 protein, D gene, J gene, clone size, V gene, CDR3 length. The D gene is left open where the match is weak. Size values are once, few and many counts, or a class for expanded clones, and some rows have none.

CDR3 DNA: TGCGCCAGCAGCTTTTTAAGTAGCGGGGTCACAGATACGCAGTATTTT
CDR3 protein: CASSFLSSGVTDTQYF
D gene: TRBD2
J gene: TRBJ2-3
clone size: few
V gene: TRBV5-1
CDR3 length: 16

CDR3 DNA: TGTGCCAGCAGCGTTGACTCGGCTGAAAGTCAAGAGACCCAGTACTTC
CDR3 protein: CASSVDSAESQETQYF
D gene: NA
J gene: TRBJ2-5
clone size: NA
V gene: TRBV9
CDR3 length: 16

CDR3 DNA: TGTGCCAGCAGCTTAGGGGGGAGGCGGGGCGATGAGCAGTTCTTC
CDR3 protein: CASSLGGRRGDEQFF
D gene: NA
J gene: TRBJ2-1
clone size: NA
V gene: TRBV7-9
CDR3 length: 15

CDR3 DNA: TGCAGCGCCACAGGGGGCGTCACTGAAGCTTTCTTT
CDR3 protein: CSATGGVTEAFF
D gene: TRBD1
J gene: TRBJ1-1
clone size: NA
V gene: TRBV29-1
CDR3 length: 12

CDR3 DNA: TGCAGCGTTGGTGGGTTGACAGGGGTATGGGTAGGAAGCAATCAGCCCCAGCATTTT
CDR3 protein: CSVGGLTGVWVGSNQPQHF
D gene: TRBD1
J gene: TRBJ1-5
clone size: few
V gene: TRBV29-1
CDR3 length: 19

CDR3 DNA: TGTGCCAGCAGTGATTTAACCGTAATGGAGACCCAGTACTTC
CDR3 protein: CASSDLTVMETQYF
D gene: NA
J gene: TRBJ2-5
clone size: many
V gene: TRBV2
CDR3 length: 14

CDR3 DNA: TGTGCCATCAGTGTAACGGGGTCTGACTCCTACAATGAGCAGTTCTTC
CDR3 protein: CAISVTGSDSYNEQFF
D gene: NA
J gene: TRBJ2-1
clone size: many
V gene: TRBV10-3
CDR3 length: 16

CDR3 DNA: TGTGCCAGCAGCTTTCCTAGCCCCGGCACCGGGGAGCTGTTTTTT
CDR3 protein: CASSFPSPGTGELFF
D gene: NA
J gene: TRBJ2-2
clone size: NA
V gene: TRBV7-9
CDR3 length: 15

CDR3 DNA: TGTGCCAGCAGCTTTGGGACTAGAAGCCCCACAGATACGCAGTATTTT
CDR3 protein: CASSFGTRSPTDTQYF
D gene: TRBD2
J gene: TRBJ2-3
clone size: once
V gene: TRBV13
CDR3 length: 16

CDR3 DNA: TGCGCCAGCAGCCAAGGGGGGGGACAGGGGCACCGATCAGGAAACACCATATATTTT
CDR3 protein: CASSQGGGQGHRSGNTIYF
D gene: TRBD1
J gene: TRBJ1-3
clone size: few
V gene: TRBV4-1
CDR3 length: 19

CDR3 DNA: TGTGCCAGCAGCTTAAACACAATGAACACTGAAGCTTTCTTT
CDR3 protein: CASSLNTMNTEAFF
D gene: NA
J gene: TRBJ1-1
clone size: NA
V gene: TRBV5-5
CDR3 length: 14

CDR3 DNA: TGTGCCAGCACCGACGACAGTGGCTACACCTTC
CDR3 protein: CASTDDSGYTF
D gene: NA
J gene: TRBJ1-2
clone size: few
V gene: TRBV6-5
CDR3 length: 11

CDR3 DNA: TGCAGCGTTGGAAGGGTCAACAATGAGCAGTTCTTC
CDR3 protein: CSVGRVNNEQFF
D gene: NA
J gene: TRBJ2-1
clone size: few
V gene: TRBV29-1
CDR3 length: 12

CDR3 DNA: TGTGCCAGCAGTTTGAGGGCCGGGGGGGCCTTCACAGATACGCAGTATTTT
CDR3 protein: CASSLRAGGAFTDTQYF
D gene: TRBD2
J gene: TRBJ2-3
clone size: few
V gene: TRBV28
CDR3 length: 17

CDR3 DNA: TGTGCCACCAGCAGCAGGGATAGGGGACCCCAGCATTTT
CDR3 protein: CATSSRDRGPQHF
D gene: NA
J gene: TRBJ1-5
clone size: NA
V gene: TRBV15
CDR3 length: 13

CDR3 DNA: TGTGCCAGCAGCTTAGAGGCTAGCACAGATACGCAGTATTTT
CDR3 protein: CASSLEASTDTQYF
D gene: NA
J gene: TRBJ2-3
clone size: few
V gene: TRBV11-2
CDR3 length: 14

CDR3 DNA: TGTGCCAGCAGTCCCACAAATCCCGGGACGGGGTATTTT
CDR3 protein: CASSPTNPGTGYF
D gene: NA
J gene: TRBJ2-3
clone size: few
V gene: TRBV7-2
CDR3 length: 13

CDR3 DNA: TGTGCCAGCAGCTTACCCCCGACAGGGGGCGATACTGAAGCTTTCTTT
CDR3 protein: CASSLPPTGGDTEAFF
D gene: TRBD1
J gene: TRBJ1-1
clone size: NA
V gene: TRBV7-8
CDR3 length: 16

CDR3 DNA: TGTGCCATCAGCTTCCCGGACACGGCGAACACCGGGGAGCTGTTTTTT
CDR3 protein: CAISFPDTANTGELFF
D gene: NA
J gene: TRBJ2-2
clone size: NA
V gene: TRBV10-3
CDR3 length: 16

CDR3 DNA: TGTGCCAGCAGTTACTCAGCTGGGGGAAAACTGTTTTTT
CDR3 protein: CASSYSAGGKLFF
D gene: NA
J gene: TRBJ1-4
clone size: few
V gene: TRBV6-5
CDR3 length: 13

CDR3 DNA: TGTGCCAGCAGCTTGATATCGGGACTAGCGGCCCCCTACAATGAGCAGTTCTTC
CDR3 protein: CASSLISGLAAPYNEQFF
D gene: TRBD2
J gene: TRBJ2-1
clone size: NA
V gene: TRBV11-1
CDR3 length: 18

CDR3 DNA: TGTGCCAGCAGCCTTCTGGGGAACGAGCAGTACTTC
CDR3 protein: CASSLLGNEQYF
D gene: NA
J gene: TRBJ2-7
clone size: few
V gene: TRBV7-9
CDR3 length: 12

CDR3 DNA: TGCGCCAGCAGCGTCCGGGACTACCTCACCGGGGAGCTGTTTTTT
CDR3 protein: CASSVRDYLTGELFF
D gene: TRBD2
J gene: TRBJ2-2
clone size: NA
V gene: TRBV5-1
CDR3 length: 15

CDR3 DNA: TGTGCCAGCACCGCAGGCGGGGCAACAACTGAAGCTTTCTTT
CDR3 protein: CASTAGGATTEAFF
D gene: NA
J gene: TRBJ1-1
clone size: NA
V gene: TRBV2
CDR3 length: 14

CDR3 DNA: TGTGCCAGCAGCTCGGCGGGCTACGAGCAGTACTTC
CDR3 protein: CASSSAGYEQYF
D gene: NA
J gene: TRBJ2-7
clone size: NA
V gene: TRBV7-6
CDR3 length: 12

CDR3 DNA: TGTGCCAGCAGCCAGACAGGGAGTCTCGCAGATACGCAGTATTTT
CDR3 protein: CASSQTGSLADTQYF
D gene: TRBD1
J gene: TRBJ2-3
clone size: few
V gene: TRBV7-3
CDR3 length: 15

CDR3 DNA: TGCGCCAGCAGCCAAGCGGGGGATTATAATTCACCCCTCCACTTT
CDR3 protein: CASSQAGDYNSPLHF
D gene: NA
J gene: TRBJ1-6
clone size: few
V gene: TRBV4-1
CDR3 length: 15

CDR3 DNA: TGTGCCAGCAGCTCTAGCGGGGGGGCGATCCCTCATCAGTATTTT
CDR3 protein: CASSSSGGAIPHQYF
D gene: TRBD2
J gene: TRBJ2-3
clone size: NA
V gene: TRBV7-9
CDR3 length: 15

CDR3 DNA: TGTGCCAGCAGTCACCACTTGAACACTGAAGCTTTCTTT
CDR3 protein: CASSHHLNTEAFF
D gene: NA
J gene: TRBJ1-1
clone size: many
V gene: TRBV6-5
CDR3 length: 13

CDR3 DNA: TGTGCCAGCAGTGTTCTCAGACTCCCGGTCAACGAGCAGTACTTC
CDR3 protein: CASSVLRLPVNEQYF
D gene: NA
J gene: TRBJ2-7
clone size: few
V gene: TRBV6-2/TRBV6-3
CDR3 length: 15

CDR3 DNA: TGCGCCAGCAGCTTGGAGGTCGTGCCTGGGGCCAACGTCCTGACTTTC
CDR3 protein: CASSLEVVPGANVLTF
D gene: NA
J gene: TRBJ2-6
clone size: few
V gene: TRBV5-1
CDR3 length: 16

CDR3 DNA: TGCGCCAGCAGCCAAGAATTTAGACCTAGCACAGATACGCAGTATTTT
CDR3 protein: CASSQEFRPSTDTQYF
D gene: NA
J gene: TRBJ2-3
clone size: few
V gene: TRBV4-3
CDR3 length: 16

CDR3 DNA: TGTGCCAGCAGTTTTGTTCTTGGGGTCTCCCCTAGCGCTAGCACAGATACGCAGTATTTT
CDR3 protein: CASSFVLGVSPSASTDTQYF
D gene: NA
J gene: TRBJ2-3
clone size: many
V gene: TRBV12-3/TRBV12-4
CDR3 length: 20

CDR3 DNA: TGCAGTGCTAGCACTACTAGCGGGGCCCGACAAAGAGACAATGAGCAGTTCTTC
CDR3 protein: CSASTTSGARQRDNEQFF
D gene: TRBD2
J gene: TRBJ2-1
clone size: few
V gene: TRBV20-1
CDR3 length: 18

CDR3 DNA: TGCAGTGCTAGCGATGTCGATTGGGACGGGGGTACAGATACGCAGTATTTT
CDR3 protein: CSASDVDWDGGTDTQYF
D gene: NA
J gene: TRBJ2-3
clone size: NA
V gene: TRBV20-1
CDR3 length: 17

CDR3 DNA: TGCGCCAGCAGCTTCAGGGCCACCACGGAGACTGAAGCTTTCTTT
CDR3 protein: CASSFRATTETEAFF
D gene: NA
J gene: TRBJ1-1
clone size: NA
V gene: TRBV5-1
CDR3 length: 15

CDR3 DNA: TGTGCCAGCAGCCCAGTACGGGGCACCGGGGAGCTGTTTTTT
CDR3 protein: CASSPVRGTGELFF
D gene: NA
J gene: TRBJ2-2
clone size: NA
V gene: TRBV11-2
CDR3 length: 14

CDR3 DNA: TGTGCCAGCAGTTACTCTGCGGACGAGAACACCGGGGAGCTGTTTTTT
CDR3 protein: CASSYSADENTGELFF
D gene: NA
J gene: TRBJ2-2
clone size: many
V gene: TRBV6-2/TRBV6-3
CDR3 length: 16

CDR3 DNA: TGTGCCAGCTATCTGGGGGGGTTGGGCAATCAGCCCCAGCATTTT
CDR3 protein: CASYLGGLGNQPQHF
D gene: NA
J gene: TRBJ1-5
clone size: NA
V gene: TRBV12-3/TRBV12-4
CDR3 length: 15

CDR3 DNA: TGTGCCAGTAAGACCTGGGGGGGCACAGATACGCAGTATTTT
CDR3 protein: CASKTWGGTDTQYF
D gene: NA
J gene: TRBJ2-3
clone size: NA
V gene: TRBV19
CDR3 length: 14

CDR3 DNA: TGTGCCAGCAGTTTATTAGGGGAACCCCAATCTGGGGCCAACGTCCTGACTTTC
CDR3 protein: CASSLLGEPQSGANVLTF
D gene: NA
J gene: TRBJ2-6
clone size: NA
V gene: TRBV27
CDR3 length: 18

CDR3 DNA: TGTGCCAGCAGCTTAGAAGTGCGGCAAGAGACCCAGTACTTC
CDR3 protein: CASSLEVRQETQYF
D gene: NA
J gene: TRBJ2-5
clone size: few
V gene: TRBV7-9
CDR3 length: 14